The clone carrying this TCR beta chain was observed many times. The antigen remains undetermined. The sample originates from a study of T-cell reconstitution after alpha-beta-depleted transplantation in children. The TCRbeta library incorporated unique molecular identifiers. TCRdb re-derived calls from the PCR reads in MiXCR, one entry per CDR3 protein. The sample includes a few hundred thousand distinct CDR3 sequences, 6.6% of them seen just once. Germline CDR1 reads SGHTA; CDR2 reads FQGNSA. This CDR3 spans 16 amino acids. The V gene end was trimmed by 4 bases and the J gene end by 3 bases; junction bases not matched to a gene: 6. Study-wide points: Surviving thymic progenitors and recipient T cells were the source of high TCRbeta diversity at day 60 in some patients. Expanded graft clones, several hundred of them, were reportedly the source of alpha-beta T cells about two months after transplant.

The origin of this receptor is a boy aged 2 to 9 with acute lymphoblastic leukemia, due to receive a stem cell transplant. The source was PBMCs, collected before TCRalphabeta/CD19-depleted stem cell transplant. V gene TRBV7-2 combines with J gene TRBJ2-3; 11 bases fit TRBD1. In DNA form, the CDR3 reads TGTGCCAGCAGCTCGGACAGGGGGCCTACTACAGATACGCAGTATTTT. Translating it yields CASSSDRGPTTDTQYF.